This T cell receptor beta chain was recovered during a study of blood T cell repertoires in COVID-19. Turning to the study itself: PBMCs, B-cell-depleted T cells, or T cells were the source of the cDNA or gDNA that made up the material.

Recovery among Cohort 3 donors was established by two negative PCRs, clearance, or symptom resolution. Sequenced by immunoSEQ multiplex PCR; TCRdb stores in-frame clones only, minus some. The sample holds approximately 480,000 clones, roughly 87% seen once. Germline V gene sequence: CDR1 SNHLY, CDR2 FYNNEI. The CDR3 has 13 amino acids. J gave up 5 bases and V 4 bases, and 2 bases lay outside the gene matches. The sample taken for sequencing was PBMCs or T cells enriched from blood (not recorded which). The chain couples TRBV2 to TRBJ2-3, with 8 positions matching TRBD2. This TCR was sampled from a woman aged 18-35 years who had recovered from COVID-19. CDR3 sequence (DNA): TGTGCCAGCAGTGGGCGGGGGGTAGATACGCAGTATTTT. Translated: CASSGRGVDTQYF.